This record looks at one T cell receptor beta chain sequence and its context. Its antigen is unknown. Base qualities are missing; no much larger clone stands one base away. V drops 5 bases and J drops 6 bases, leaving 10 bases in between. The CDR3, cysteine through phenylalanine, is 12 amino acids long. The DNA shown is the 36-base CDR3, in frame from base 1. TCRbeta CDR3 regions were amplified from genomic DNA by means of the immunoSEQ Assay, a bias-controlled multiplex PCR. Per the original workflow: Nucleated cell counts per sample were estimated from amplification of reference gene primers within the assay. To quantify the absolute abundance of each unique TCRbeta CDR3 rearrangement, sequence reads were collapsed and filtered. Productive Simpson clonality was computed per sample as the square root of Simpson's diversity index over productive rearrangements. This is the immuneACCESS table as TCRdb keeps it, with only in-frame sequences that have V and J called. A part of the clones is gone; compared with another copy, unresolved V genes explain less than half, and the rest is unexplained. That table gives V, J and clone size, and the DNA gave D and trimming. In all, the sample holds 200,000 to 250,000 clones, and under 90% of those were seen once. The ten largest clones take up 4.5% to 5% of the sample.

The data stem from a study of blood T cell repertoires in COVID-19 (dated by TCRdb to the early 2020s). Background for the entire study: Collaborator samples came from the United States, Italy and Spain and covered acute and convalescent phases of COVID-19. The material from the prospective study consisted of cDNA or gDNA derived from T cells, B-cell-depleted T cells, or PBMCs. The dataset comprised deeply sampled blood TCRbeta repertoires from subjects exposed to, actively infected with, or recovered from COVID-19. A freely available public database, intended as a resource for researchers studying the immune response to SARS-CoV-2, is where the repertoires were released. Samples came from the ongoing ImmuneRACE study (first 160 participants) plus 1,254 subjects from 6 global collaborators. The sample metadata nearly always contained a de-identified subject ID, COVID-19 status, age in years and sex. Where available, HLA class I and class II types were obtained from metadata supplied by the sample provider rather than from assay-based typing. Overall study outcomes, separate from this receptor: The amount of clinical and demographic metadata varied by source and participant and was provided uncurated.

Participants in the prospective study were enrolled through a virtual design, were aged roughly 18 to 100 years, and lived in approximately 25 United States geographic areas. To assign participants to cohorts, the prospective study relied on clinical history that participants themselves reported in a screening survey and a study questionnaire. A participant counted as exposed if, within 2 weeks of entering the study, that participant had been in contact with someone who had a PCR-confirmed or clinician-diagnosed COVID-19 case. In the prospective study, mobile phlebotomists collected whole blood, serum and a nasopharyngeal or oropharyngeal swab from each participant. Prospective study participants could optionally give additional blood draws and questionnaires over an approximately two-month period. Before DNA extraction, blood samples from the prospective study were shipped at room temperature or frozen.

Material: PBMCs or T cells enriched from blood (not recorded which). The rearranged chain carries TRBV12-3 or TRBV12-4 and TRBJ1-2; the D region possibly corresponds to TRBD1 (5 bases align). This sequence was found in a woman between 45 and 60 years old who had been exposed to COVID-19. CDR3 region: CASSLKGHGYTF. The sequence in DNA is TGTGCCAGCAGTCTTAAGGGGCATGGCTACACCTTC.